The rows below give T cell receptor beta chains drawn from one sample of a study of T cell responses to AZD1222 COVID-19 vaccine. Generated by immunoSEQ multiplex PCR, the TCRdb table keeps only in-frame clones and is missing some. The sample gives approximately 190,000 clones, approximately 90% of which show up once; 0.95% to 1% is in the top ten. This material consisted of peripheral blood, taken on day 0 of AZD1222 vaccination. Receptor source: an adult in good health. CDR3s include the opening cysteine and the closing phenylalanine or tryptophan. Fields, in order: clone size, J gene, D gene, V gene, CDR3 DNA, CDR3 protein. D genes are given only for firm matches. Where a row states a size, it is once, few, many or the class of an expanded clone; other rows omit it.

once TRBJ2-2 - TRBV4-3 TGCGCCAGCAGCCAAGATGGTGTTAGCAGGGGAAACACCGGGGAGCTGTTTTTT CASSQDGVSRGNTGELFF
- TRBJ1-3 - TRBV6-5 TGTGCCAGCAGAAGGGGTGTAGAAAGTCACACCATATATTTT CASRRGVESHTIYF
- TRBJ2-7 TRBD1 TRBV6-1 TGTGCCAGCAGTGATCAGAAAGGGACAGAAGAGTACTTC CASSDQKGTEEYF
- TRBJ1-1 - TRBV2 TGTGCCAGCAGTGAAATCCGGCCAGGGGCGTTTGAAGCTTTCTTT CASSEIRPGAFEAFF
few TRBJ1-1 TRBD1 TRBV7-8 TGTGCCAGCAGCTTCCGGGACAGGGGAAACACTGAAGCTTTCTTT CASSFRDRGNTEAFF
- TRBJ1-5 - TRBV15 TGTGCCACCAGCAGAGACCCTGCGGCACAACCTAGGCCCCAGCATTTT CATSRDPAAQPRPQHF
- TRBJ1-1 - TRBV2 TGTGCCAGCAGTGAAGGGGGGAGCACTGAAGCTTTCTTT CASSEGGSTEAFF
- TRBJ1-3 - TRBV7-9 TGTGCCAGCGGACCGAAACAAAGGGCTGGAAACACCATATATTTT CASGPKQRAGNTIYF
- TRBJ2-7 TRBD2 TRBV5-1 TGCGCCAGCAGCTTGGGGGGTCTAGCGGGAGAAACCTACGAGCAGTACTTC CASSLGGLAGETYEQYF
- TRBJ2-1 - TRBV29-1 TGCAGCGGCGTAGCGGCTTACAATGAGCAGTTCTTC CSGVAAYNEQFF
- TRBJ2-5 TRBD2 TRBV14 TGTGCCAGCAGCCATTATAGCGGGAGGTTGGGGAAAGAGACCCAGTACTTC CASSHYSGRLGKETQYF
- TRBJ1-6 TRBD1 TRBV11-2 TGTGCCAGCAGCTTCCACAGGGGGCTGTCCTATAATTCACCCCTCCACTTT CASSFHRGLSYNSPLHF
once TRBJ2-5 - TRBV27 TGTGCCAGCAGCTCTAAGGCGTCCGGGGAGACCCAGTACTTC CASSSKASGETQYF
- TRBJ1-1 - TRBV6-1 TGTGCCAGCAGTGAACAGGGCGGTTATAGTAATGAAGCTTTCTTT CASSEQGGYSNEAFF
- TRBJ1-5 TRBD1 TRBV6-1 TGTGCCAGCAGTGAATTGAGGGGGCGGCAGCCCCAGCATTTT CASSELRGRQPQHF
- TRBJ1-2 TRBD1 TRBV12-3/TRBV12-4 TGTGCCAGCAGTTTGCGGGACAGCTATGGCTACACCTTC CASSLRDSYGYTF
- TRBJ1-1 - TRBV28 TGTGCCAGCAGTCCCCCCGCAGGAATGAACACTGAAGCTTTCTTT CASSPPAGMNTEAFF
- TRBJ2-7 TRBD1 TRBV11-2 TGTGCCAGCAGCTTAGGACCCGGGACAGGGGTTTACGAGCAGTACTTC CASSLGPGTGVYEQYF
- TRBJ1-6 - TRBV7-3 TGTGCCAGCAGCCCAGCGTGGGGGCCCTATAATTCACCCCTCCACTTT CASSPAWGPYNSPLHF
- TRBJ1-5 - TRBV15 TGTGCCACCAGCAGAGATGTGGGGGGCGCAGGTCAGCCCCAGCATTTT CATSRDVGGAGQPQHF
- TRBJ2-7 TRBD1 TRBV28 TGTGCCAGCAACCAGGGGGCGGGTTTCCGTTTTGAGCAGTACTTC CASNQGAGFRFEQYF
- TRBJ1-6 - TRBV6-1 TGTGCCAGCAGTGAAGCGCGGGGAGCACCCCTCCACTTT CASSEARGAPLHF
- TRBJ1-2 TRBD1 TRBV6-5 TGTGCCAGCATTCCGACAGGGGGCCCTAACTATGGCTACACCTTC CASIPTGGPNYGYTF
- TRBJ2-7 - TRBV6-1 TGTGCCAGCAGTGAAGTGGGGCAGGGTTTAATGGAGCAGTACTTC CASSEVGQGLMEQYF
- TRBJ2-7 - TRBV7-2 TGTGCCAGCAGCAAGAACTACGAGCAGTACTTC CASSKNYEQYF
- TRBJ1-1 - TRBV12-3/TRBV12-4 TGTGCCAGCAGTCAAAACAGGAACACTGAAGCTTTCTTT CASSQNRNTEAFF
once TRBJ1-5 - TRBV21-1 TGTGCCAGCAGCAAGGAAAAGAGGGACAGGACTCAACCCCAATATAGCAATCAGCCCCAGCATTTT CASSKEKRDRTQPQYSNQPQHF
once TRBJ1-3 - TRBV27 TGTGCCAGCGGTAGGGCCTCTGGAAACACCATATATTTT CASGRASGNTIYF
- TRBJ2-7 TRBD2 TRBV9 TGTGCCAGCAGCCCACACGGGACTAGCGGGAAAATTTACGAGCAGTACTTC CASSPHGTSGKIYEQYF
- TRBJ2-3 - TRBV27 TGTGCCAGCAGTTTATTGTGGGATACGCAGTATTTT CASSLLWDTQYF
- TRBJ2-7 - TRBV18 TGTGCCAGCTCACCACGCTTGTACGAGCAGTACTTC CASSPRLYEQYF